Reported below is one TCR beta chain. Its antigen is currently not known. No much larger clone is present one base from it, and per-base qualities are unavailable. Trimming takes 0 bases off V and 3 bases off J; junction bases not matched to a gene: 8. From the cysteine through the phenylalanine, the CDR3 covers 18 amino acids. Just the 54-base CDR3 DNA is kept, in frame starting at base 1. CDR1 is given as MNHEY and CDR2 as SVGAGI, both from the germline V gene. This sample was included in a study of post-analysis software for immune sequencing data (dated by TCRdb to about 2015). About the full investigation: The recorded disease courses included relapsing-remitting, secondary progressive and progressive-relapsing multiple sclerosis, and some patients had no subtype annotation. The patient repertoires were set against about 12 previously published healthy control repertoires from donors whose ages ranged from roughly 6 to 26 years. A subset of samples was prepared in parallel using single-end sample barcoding, then pooled and co-amplified after Illumina adapter ligation. On the study overall, not on this receptor specifically: Normalized Chao1 diversity was significantly lower in multiple sclerosis patients than controls, suggesting substantial peripheral T-cell clonal expansion. Patients showed significantly higher frequencies than controls for five TRBV segments, among them TRBV5-6, TRBV5-1 and TRBV20-1. The control group was slightly older than the multiple sclerosis patient group. Strong co-clustering of samples prepared in the same batch was shown by direct clustering with F measure, prompting a batch-effect correction.

Library preparation employed PCR. The sequencing machine was an Illumina HiSeq 2500. To reduce PCR and sequencing biases, unique molecular identifiers were built into the TCR beta cDNA libraries. Every 1 to 10 million input T cells yielded 500,000 or so cDNA molecules, meaning each molecule approximated one T cell. The patient libraries were prepared and sequenced with the same protocol used for the earlier healthy control dataset. Samples belonging to the same batch were prepared together, multiplexed and sequenced on a shared HiSeq lane. As for the authors' bioinformatics: Raw barcoded reads were processed with MIGEC, and single-read molecular identifier groups were discarded before consensus assembly and CDR3 extraction. Clonotype tables were post-analysed with VDJtools, normalizing diversity by down-sampling all datasets to the smallest sample size. To correct batch-related cross-sample contamination, repertoire overlap clustering matched CDR3 amino acid sequences but not nucleotide sequences. In TCRdb, the public reads were trimmed at Q25 with fastp and aligned with MiXCR, with productive beta chains retained. Identical CDR3 proteins give one entry, which carries the most common genes and DNA. TCRdb's processing, not the authors' own work, is the source of the V and J calls. The sample table contains roughly 620,000 distinct CDR3 sequences; only one count was recorded for 40% to 50% of them. The ten biggest clones cover under 2% of the sample.

TCR beta repertoires were profiled from peripheral blood of some 13 young patients with multiple sclerosis to demonstrate the VDJtools post-analysis software. The multiple sclerosis patients were children and adolescents ranging in age from roughly 6 to 16 years. In this chain, TRBV6-5 is recombined with TRBJ2-3, with 11 bases in between that match TRBD1. Sequenced sample: blood. The sequence was obtained from a girl between 10 and 17 years old with multiple sclerosis. The DNA sequence is TGTGCCAGCAGTTACTCTTATCAGGGACAGGGGGATACAGATACGCAGTATTTT. This yields the protein CASSYSYQGQGDTDTQYF.